This entry lists 30 T cell receptor beta chains sequenced from one sample in a study of CD8 T cells in ankylosing spondylitis (TCRdb year 2017). Libraries were prepared through 5' RACE. For sequencing, an Illumina MiSeq was employed. TCRdb cleaned the public reads at Q25 with fastp, built clones with MiXCR and kept in-frame beta chains. For every CDR3 protein sequence, its rows merge into one entry that carries the most common genes and DNA. The sample data list roughly 30,000 distinct CDR3 sequences, and 14% of these were observed just once. Together, the top ten hold more than 30% of the sample. Sequencing was performed on blood. The receptors were gathered from a male donor with ankylosing spondylitis or in good health (not recorded which).

This chain joins TRBV20-1 and TRBJ2-3; perhaps TRBD1 as D (6 bases). There are 14 residues in the CDR3. V lost 8 bases and J lost 4, with 19 bases in between. In germline, CDR1 is DFQATT, CDR2 SNEGSKA (reference sequence). The CDR3 region has the DNA TGCAGTTCTGAAACAGGGCAAGGGGCAGATACGCAGTATTTT. Translating it yields CSSETGQGADTQYF.

The rearrangement links TRBV29-1 to TRBJ2-7; 10 bases match TRBD1. Unmatched junction bases numbered 4, after V lost 7 bases and J lost 1 base. This CDR3 is 13 amino acids long. CDR1 SQVTM and CDR2 ANQGSEA come from the germline V gene. The CDR3 reads CSGTGQGSYEQYF. DNA of the CDR3: TGCAGCGGGACGGGACAGGGGTCCTACGAGCAGTACTTC.

The table lists this clonotype with a few counts. The chain joins TRBV20-1 to TRBJ2-4; maybe TRBD1 (5 bases). This CDR3 spans 14 amino acids. The germline CDR1 and CDR2 sequences are DFQATT and SNEGSKA (reference sequence). Trimming removed 3 bases from V and 8 bases from J, with 17 bases in between. CDR3 DNA sequence: TGCAGTGCTAGTCCCGGGCTACAGGAAGACATTCAGTACTTC. This gives the protein CSASPGLQEDIQYF.

This clonotype was recorded a few times. This chain links TRBV28 with TRBJ1-2; 8 bases match TRBD1. V shed 5 bases and J 5 bases; nucleotides not matched to a gene: 13. The CDR3 has 16 amino acids. In germline, CDR1 is MDHEN, CDR2 SYDVKM. DNA of the CDR3: TGTGCCAGCAGTACTCCTAGGACAGGGAGAGGATATGGCTACACCTTC. Its translation: CASSTPRTGRGYGYTF.

V gene TRBV5-1 combines with J gene TRBJ2-5; D possibly corresponds to TRBD1 (5 bases). This CDR3 contains 15 residues. The germline V gene encodes CDR1 SGHRS and CDR2 YFSETQ. V was shortened by 4 bases and J by 5 bases, with 18 bases between the two germline ends. As DNA, the CDR3 is TGCGCCAGCAGCCCGGCCGGCGCTAAGGGGGAGACCCAGTACTTC. Translated: CASSPAGAKGETQYF.

The chain couples TRBV12-3 or TRBV12-4 to TRBJ2-1; D is undetermined. The CDR3 spans 11 residues. Trimming removed 3 bases at V and 8 bases at J, with 5 bases between. This CDR3 reads CASSFVDEQFF. For the CDR3, the DNA is TGTGCCAGCAGTTTTGTTGATGAGCAGTTCTTC.

This clonotype was seen more than once but under ten times. The rearrangement joins TRBV3-2 to TRBJ2-3; TRBD2 is the table's D call, not checked against the DNA. TRBV3-2 is a documented pseudogene. This CDR3 spans 15 amino acids. The CDR3 region has the DNA TGTGCCAGTCGACCTAGCGGGGGGGCCGAAGATACGCAGTATTTT. Translating gives CASRPSGGAEDTQYF.

The chain couples TRBV29-1 to TRBJ1-2; TRBD1 matches 10 bases. This CDR3 has 12 amino acids. In germline, CDR1 is SQVTM, CDR2 ANQGSEA. The J segment lost 14 bases and the V segment lost 5 bases, leaving 11 bases of the junction unmatched. The CDR3: CSVMTGGGPWTF. DNA of the CDR3: TGCAGCGTTATGACAGGGGGCGGACCATGGACCTTC. Full variable domain (rest looked up from reference TRBV29-1 and TRBJ1-2): SAVISQKPSRDICQRGTSLTIQCQVDSQVTMMFWYRQQPGQSLTLIATANQGSEATYESGFVIDKFPISRPNLTFSTLTVSNMSPEDSSIYLCSVMTGGGPWTFGSGTRLTVV.

The rearrangement joins TRBV7-2 to TRBJ2-3; D is perhaps TRBD1 (7 bases). Trimming left V 4 bases short and J 3 bases short, with 20 bases between. Germline V gene sequence: CDR1 SGHTA, CDR2 FQGNSA. This CDR3 has 17 residues. The CDR3 spells CASSSFPRGARTDTQYF. CDR3 in DNA: TGTGCCAGCAGCTCCTTCCCCAGGGGGGCAAGGACAGATACGCAGTATTTT.

The V gene is TRBV6-6, the J gene TRBJ2-4; unclear D gene. Germline CDR1 and CDR2: MNHNY and SVGAGI (reference sequence). V was trimmed by 6 bases and J by 0 bases, leaving 9 bases between them. The CDR3 totals 14 residues. CDR3 amino acids: CASSPRVAKNIQYF. Written as DNA, the CDR3 is TGTGCCAGCAGCCCCCGGGTAGCCAAAAACATTCAGTACTTC.

A few counts support this clonotype. V and J are TRBV20-1 and TRBJ2-7; D might be TRBD1 (7 bases). V was clipped by 5 bases and J by 9 bases, with 23 bases between them. The CDR3 has 14 amino acids. The V gene's germline CDR1 is DFQATT and CDR2 SNEGSKA (reference sequence). This CDR3 reads CSALGTQQGWWQYF. CDR3 DNA: TGCAGTGCTTTAGGGACTCAACAGGGGTGGTGGCAGTACTTC.

This clonotype was observed a few times. The chain's CDR3 is CASSFTRPTGELFF. For the CDR3, the DNA is TGTGCCAGCAGTTTCACCAGGCCCACCGGGGAGCTGTTTTTT. The chain carries TRBV28 and TRBJ2-2, with unresolved D. The V end was cut by 3 bases, the J end by 4 bases, with 9 bases between. There are 14 residues in the CDR3. In germline, CDR1 is MDHEN, CDR2 SYDVKM.

This chain links TRBV5-5 with TRBJ2-2; tentative D call: TRBD1 (6 bases). V was clipped by 4 bases and J by 6 bases, with 16 bases between them. The CDR3 has 15 amino acids. Germline V gene sequence: CDR1 SGHKS, CDR2 YYEKEE (reference sequence). This chain's CDR3 is CASSPGDGIAGELFF. CDR3 nucleotide sequence: TGTGCCAGCAGCCCAGGGGACGGGATAGCCGGGGAGCTGTTTTTT.

This sequence joins TRBV7-9 and TRBJ2-2; D perhaps matches TRBD1 (5 bases). Germline loops: CDR1 SEHNR, CDR2 FQNEAQ (reference sequence). The CDR3 consists of 15 residues. The V and J ends lost 1 base and 0 bases respectively, with 6 bases between them. DNA of the CDR3: TGTGCCAGCAGCTTAGAGGGGCCGAACACCGGGGAGCTGTTTTTT. Protein product: CASSLEGPNTGELFF.

The chain links TRBV12-3 or TRBV12-4 to TRBJ2-2, with D possibly being TRBD1 (5 bases). This CDR3 has 11 amino acids. V shed 5 bases and J shed 9 bases, with 7 bases lying between them. The chain's CDR3 is CASSQGRELFF. The CDR3, as DNA: TGTGCCAGCAGTCAGGGCAGGGAGCTGTTTTTT.

There are a few counts of this clonotype. The chain carries TRBV7-2 and TRBJ2-3, with TRBD1 matching over 10 bases. In germline, CDR1 is SGHTA, CDR2 FQGNSA. Trimming took 3 bases from V and 4 from J; bases not matched to a gene: 7. This CDR3 is 16 amino acids long. The CDR3 loop is CASSLGQGMVPDTQYF. As DNA, the CDR3 is TGTGCCAGCAGCTTGGGACAGGGGATGGTTCCAGATACGCAGTATTTT.

This clonotype was counted only a few times. J is TRBJ1-2 and V is TRBV20-1, with no clear D. Trimming removed 1 base at V and 3 bases at J, with 6 bases between. CDR1 is DFQATT, CDR2 SNEGSKA, per germline (reference sequence). The CDR3 covers 12 residues. This CDR3 is CSARAEHYGYTF. The CDR3 region has the DNA TGCAGTGCTAGAGCCGAACACTATGGCTACACCTTC.

The gene calls are TRBV6-1 and TRBJ2-4; D gene ambiguous. V lost 1 base and J 7 bases, leaving 14 bases between the germline ends. This CDR3 spans 15 amino acids. Looked up from germline, CDR1 is MNHNS and CDR2 is SASEGT. CDR3 amino acids: CASSEGSGAGNIQYF. The CDR3 region has the DNA TGTGCCAGCAGTGAAGGATCTGGCGCCGGGAACATTCAGTACTTC.

This rearrangement joins TRBV4-3 to TRBJ2-3, with D possibly matching TRBD2 (6 bases). This CDR3 contains 16 residues. The V end was cut by 0 bases, the J end by 3 bases, with 13 bases between. Germline V gene sequence: CDR1 LGHNA, CDR2 YSLEER. CDR3 DNA sequence: TGCGCCAGCAGCCAAGATTTGGGGGACTCGACAGATACGCAGTATTTT. Residues: CASSQDLGDSTDTQYF.

The chain recombines TRBV20-1 with TRBJ1-1; 7 bases are a match to TRBD1. The CDR3 sequence is 12 residues long. CDR1 and CDR2 (germline): DFQATT, SNEGSKA (reference sequence). The V gene end was trimmed by 5 bases and the J gene end by 4 bases; junction bases not matched to a gene: 4. The CDR3 DNA follows: TGCAGTGCTTCGGCAGGGGGCACTGAAGCTTTCTTT. Its protein product is CSASAGGTEAFF.

The genes are TRBV20-1 and TRBJ2-4, with D perhaps matching TRBD2 (7 bases). V gave up 5 bases and J gave up 2 bases, with 16 bases separating them. The CDR3 extends over 15 amino acids. Germline CDR1 reads DFQATT; CDR2 reads SNEGSKA (reference sequence). CDR3 nucleotides: TGCAGTGCTGAGGGGGGGGCCGGGTCCAAAAACATTCAGTACTTC. Translation gives CSAEGGAGSKNIQYF.

This clonotype was seen a few times. The chain combines TRBV20-1 with TRBJ2-3; D is perhaps TRBD1 (7 bases). Germline V CDR1 and CDR2: DFQATT, SNEGSKA (reference sequence). This CDR3 spans 15 amino acids. V was trimmed by 5 bases and J by 4 bases, leaving 19 bases between them. The CDR3 sequence is CSAGLRGAHADTQYF. The CDR3 bases are TGCAGTGCTGGCCTCAGGGGGGCCCACGCAGATACGCAGTATTTT.

This chain connects TRBV6-6 to TRBJ2-3; D possibly corresponds to TRBD1 (6 bases). The germline V gene has CDR1 MNHNY and CDR2 SVGAGI (reference sequence). The CDR3 contains 16 residues. V gave up 4 bases and J gave up 6 bases, with 20 bases separating them. In DNA form, the CDR3 reads TGTGCCAGCAGTTCTACGACAGGTCCGGGGCGGGATACGCAGTATTTT. It encodes CASSSTTGPGRDTQYF.

This clonotype was seen only a few times. The rearrangement links TRBV28 to TRBJ1-4, with unresolved D. Trimming left V 6 bases short and J 8 bases short, with 16 bases between. The CDR3 contains 14 residues. Germline CDR1 MDHEN, CDR2 SYDVKM. The CDR3 DNA is TGTGCCAGCAGAGTCGGGAATCGGAAGGAAAAACTGTTTTTT. It codes for CASRVGNRKEKLFF. The variable domain in full, completed from reference TRBV28 and TRBJ1-4, reads DVKVTQSSRYLVKRTGEKVFLECVQDMDHENMFWYRQDPGLGLRLIYFSYDVKMKEKGDIPEGYSVSREKKERFSLILESASTNQTSMYLCASRVGNRKEKLFFGSGTQLSVL.

The table lists this clonotype with a few counts. The rearrangement links TRBV27 to TRBJ1-2, with a weak D call TRBD1 (5 bases). Trimming left V 3 bases short and J 7 bases short, with 12 bases between. The CDR3 has 13 amino acids. Germline CDR1 is MNHEY and CDR2 is SMNVEV (reference sequence). CDR3 in DNA: TGTGCCAGCAGTTTGCAGGGAACAGGTGGCTACACCTTC. It codes for CASSLQGTGGYTF.

The chain has TRBV5-1 and TRBJ2-3; tentatively, D is TRBD1 (6 bases). With 3 bases removed from V and 4 bases from J, the gap between germline ends came to 15 bases. This CDR3 is 15 amino acids long. The germline CDR1 and CDR2 sequences are SGHRS and YFSETQ. The CDR3 sequence is CASSSGTYSSDTQYF. In DNA, the CDR3 is TGCGCCAGCAGCTCTGGGACATACAGCTCAGATACGCAGTATTTT.

This clonotype was found many times. This chain links TRBV21-1 with TRBJ1-1; the table's TRBD1 call for D was not verified on the DNA. TRBV21-1 is a pseudogene locus. The CDR3 extends over 13 amino acids. This chain's CDR3 is CASSAGSPSGAFF. The DNA for the CDR3 is TGTGCCAGCAGCGCGGGCTCCCCCTCGGGAGCTTTCTTT.

This rearrangement joins TRBV7-9 to TRBJ2-4; a possible D gene is TRBD1 (5 bases). Germline V CDR1 and CDR2: SEHNR, FQNEAQ (reference sequence). This CDR3 is 16 amino acids long. V was pared by 5 bases and J by 3 bases, with 17 bases between. The CDR3 here is CASSDGRVLGKNIQYF. The CDR3, as DNA: TGTGCCAGCAGCGACGGCAGGGTGTTGGGCAAAAACATTCAGTACTTC.

The CDR3 coding sequence is TGTGCCAGCAGCTTGGCTATTCTGGGAGATGGCGGGGAGCTGTTTTTT. Amino acid sequence: CASSLAILGDGGELFF. The chain is built from TRBV5-6 and TRBJ2-2, with D perhaps TRBD2 (5 bases). This CDR3 region has 16 residues. V was cut by 0 bases and J by 7 bases, with 16 bases left in between. From germline, CDR1 is SGHDT and CDR2 YYEEEE.

V gene TRBV20-1 combines with J gene TRBJ2-3; D remains unclear. This CDR3 is 14 amino acids long. Germline V lookup: CDR1 DFQATT, CDR2 SNEGSKA (reference sequence). V was cut by 0 bases and J by 1 base, with 8 bases left in between. The CDR3 protein is CSAREELGTDTQYF. The CDR3 coding sequence is TGCAGTGCTAGAGAGGAGCTGGGCACAGATACGCAGTATTTT.